This T cell receptor beta chain emerged from a study of OX40 agonist ivuxolimab in advanced cancers. Looked up from germline, CDR1 is SGDLS and CDR2 is YYNGEE. The CDR3 has 16 amino acids. Deletions cut 2 bases from V and 0 bases from J, with 12 bases between. Only in-frame clones appear in the TCRdb table, and some are missing; sequencing was by immunoSEQ multiplex PCR. The sample has 76,000 or so clones; 75% to 85% are singletons. The TCR comes from an adult with an advanced solid tumor such as melanoma, head and neck, liver or kidney cancer. This chain joins TRBV9 and TRBJ2-4; TRBD1 is a possible D gene (6 bases). The sample was CD4+ or CD8+ T cells sorted from blood, taken in a trial of the OX40 agonist ivuxolimab. CDR3 DNA sequence: TGTGCCAGCAGCGTCAGGGGAGATCTAGCCAAAAACATTCAGTACTTC. Encoded protein: CASSVRGDLAKNIQYF.